A single sample gave rise to the 14 T cell receptor beta chains below, sequenced in a study of response to subunit inactivated influenza vaccine. TCRdb redid the calling of the RT-PCR reads with MiXCR, one entry per CDR3 protein. The table shows a few hundred thousand distinct CDR3 sequences, with about 10% occurring only once. The sequenced sample was PBMCs from blood, obtained roughly 47 days after vaccination. The receptors derive from a man aged 50 or older who received an inactivated influenza vaccine.

In its sample, this clonotype was seen a few times. The chain joins TRBV6-1 to TRBJ1-4, with D uncertain. Germline V gene data show CDR1 as MNHNS and CDR2 as SASEGT. V was clipped by 7 bases and J by 8 bases, with 8 bases between them. The CDR3 length is 11 residues. The CDR3, as DNA: TGTGCCAGCACCTCCCGGGAAAAACTGTTTTTT. Translated: CASTSREKLFF.

This clonotype was observed a handful of times. The CDR3 loop is CASSSGVHSSTDTQYF. In nucleotides, the CDR3 is TGCGCCAGCTCGTCGGGAGTGCATTCTAGCACAGATACGCAGTATTTT. The chain links TRBV5-1 to TRBJ2-3; maybe TRBD2 (6 bases). V gave up 7 bases and J gave up 0 bases, with 18 bases separating them. The CDR3 loop spans 16 amino acids. The germline V gene encodes CDR1 SGHRS and CDR2 YFSETQ.

The sample holds many counts of this clonotype. The rearrangement joins TRBV4-3 to TRBJ2-1; 9 bases match TRBD2. This CDR3 has 16 residues. The V gene's germline CDR1 is LGHNA and CDR2 YSLEER. The ends lost 0 bases at V and 3 bases at J; junction bases unmatched: 3. The CDR3 DNA reads TGCGCCAGCAGCCAAGAAATTAGCGGGAGCTACAATGAGCAGTTCTTC. Translated, it gives CASSQEISGSYNEQFF.

The chain employs TRBV15 and TRBJ2-1, with a tentative D call TRBD1 (5 bases). Germline CDR1 is LNHNV and CDR2 is YYDKDF (reference sequence). This CDR3 is built from 14 residues. Trimming removed 1 base at V and 8 bases at J, with 12 bases between. The DNA for the CDR3 is TGTGCCACCAGCAGAGGAAGGGGTCTGGATGAGCAGTTCTTC. The encoded protein is CATSRGRGLDEQFF.

V usage is TRBV20-1 and J usage is TRBJ2-1; either TRBD1 or TRBD2 may fit D (5 bases each). This CDR3 comprises 15 residues. Trimming pared 6 bases from V and 5 bases from J, leaving 20 bases between. From germline, CDR1 is DFQATT and CDR2 SNEGSKA (reference sequence). For the CDR3, the DNA is TGCAGTGCCCGTCTCCCAACCGGGACCAACAATGAGCAGTTCTTC. Its protein is CSARLPTGTNNEQFF.

Comments on this clonotype: One end of the junction does not line up with germline, which may come from a read error. The V and J genes are TRBV5-6 and TRBJ2-7; D may be TRBD1 (6 bases). Germline loops: CDR1 SGHDT, CDR2 YYEEEE. This CDR3 has 13 residues. In DNA form, the CDR3 reads TGTGCCTGCAGTTTGACAGGCCTCTACGAGCAGTACTTC. Encoded protein: CACSLTGLYEQYF.

In its sample, this clonotype was seen many times. The V call is TRBV29-1, the J call TRBJ2-1; 11 bases are shared with TRBD2. CDR3 length: 16 residues. Germline-derived CDR1 and CDR2 are SQVTM and ANQGSEA. Unmatched junction bases numbered 14, after V lost 6 bases and J lost 7 bases. CDR3 DNA: TGCAGCGTCCCAATGAGACTAGCGGGGAAGACAAATGAGCAGTTCTTC. Amino acid sequence: CSVPMRLAGKTNEQFF.

This clonotype came up many times. The chain has TRBV7-2 and TRBJ2-3; D not resolved. Trimming took off 1 base at V and 6 bases at J, with 14 bases between the two ends. This CDR3 comprises 15 residues. Germline assignment: CDR1 SGHTA and CDR2 FQGNSA. CDR3 region: CASSLVGGQVDTQYF. The CDR3 region has the DNA TGTGCCAGCAGCTTAGTAGGCGGCCAGGTTGATACGCAGTATTTT.

V gene TRBV11-2 combines with J gene TRBJ2-5, with D perhaps assigned TRBD1 or TRBD2 (5 bases each). The CDR3 extends over 17 amino acids. From germline, CDR1 is SGHAT and CDR2 FQNNGV. V was cut by 2 bases and J by 0 bases, with 16 bases left in between. Here the CDR3 DNA reads TGTGCCAGCAGCTTAACTGGGGCAGGGACGAACCAAGAGACCCAGTACTTC. Protein: CASSLTGAGTNQETQYF.

V and J are TRBV7-6 and TRBJ2-1; 8 bases align to TRBD2. The CDR3 sequence is 15 residues long. V dropped 5 bases and J dropped 8; count of bases not matched to a gene: 11. CDR1 and CDR2 from the germline V gene are SGHVS and FNYEAQ. CDR3 in amino acids: CASSQGTRGGDEQFF. The CDR3 region has the DNA TGTGCCAGCAGCCAGGGGACTAGAGGGGGTGATGAGCAGTTCTTC.

This clonotype occurred a few times. The chain employs TRBV4-2 and TRBJ1-4; D is uncertain. Germline CDR1 is LGHNA and CDR2 is YNFKEQ. The CDR3 consists of 14 residues. Trimming pared 2 bases from V and 6 bases from J, leaving 10 bases between. CDR3 nucleotide sequence: TGTGCCAGCAGCCAAATCAGAACGCATGAAAAACTGTTTTTT. Its translation: CASSQIRTHEKLFF.

A few counts support this clonotype. The J gene is TRBJ1-2, the V gene TRBV5-1, with 9 bases aligning to TRBD1. CDR3 length: 15 residues. With 0 bases clipped from V and 4 bases from J, the junction kept 4 bases outside the gene matches. The germline gives CDR1 SGHRS, CDR2 YFSETQ. As DNA, the CDR3 is TGCGCCAGCAGCTTGGATGGGACAGGGCCCTATGGCTACACCTTC. The encoded protein is CASSLDGTGPYGYTF.

This clonotype came up a few times. The rearrangement links TRBV29-1 to TRBJ2-7; D might be TRBD2 (5 bases). Germline V gene lookup returns CDR1 SQVTM and CDR2 ANQGSEA. V was shortened by 6 bases and J by 1 base, with 10 bases between the two germline ends. The CDR3 length is 12 residues. The CDR3 nucleotides are TGCAGCGTGATACGGGATTCCTACGAGCAGTACTTC. Protein: CSVIRDSYEQYF.

The V gene is TRBV10-3, the J gene TRBJ1-2; D possibly corresponds to TRBD1 (6 bases). Trimming shortened V by 3 bases and J by 8 bases, and 13 bases separated the two germline ends. This CDR3 region has 13 residues. In germline, CDR1 is ENHRY, CDR2 SYGVKD. The CDR3 sequence is CAISDETGRGYTF. As DNA, the CDR3 is TGTGCCATCAGTGATGAAACAGGGCGAGGCTACACCTTC.